This record looks at one TCR beta chain sequence and its context. What it binds is not known. Per germline, CDR1 SEHNR and CDR2 FQNEAQ (reference sequence). This CDR3 comprises 13 residues. V lost 5 bases, J lost 1 base, and 8 bases lay in between. Sequencing used immunoSEQ multiplex PCR; TCRdb keeps in-frame clones, though not all of them. Of about 31,000 clones listed, around 80% are singletons. The sample belongs to a study of OX40 agonist ivuxolimab in advanced cancers. The overall study: Enrolled patients in dose escalation had cancers that were hepatocellular carcinoma, melanoma, renal cell or head and neck cancer. Past anti-PD-1, anti-PD-L1 or anti-CTLA-4 therapy was accepted, and roughly 37% had received some.

Whole-study findings and limits: CD8+ T cells averaged more expanded clones than CD4+.

This TCR derives from an adult with an advanced solid tumor such as melanoma, head and neck, liver or kidney cancer. This chain joins TRBV7-9 and TRBJ1-2, with D uncertain. The material was CD4+ or CD8+ T cells sorted from blood, obtained in a trial of the OX40 agonist ivuxolimab. CDR3 nucleotides: TGTGCCAGCAGCCCGCGGCTTAACTATGGCTACACCTTC. This encodes CASSPRLNYGYTF.